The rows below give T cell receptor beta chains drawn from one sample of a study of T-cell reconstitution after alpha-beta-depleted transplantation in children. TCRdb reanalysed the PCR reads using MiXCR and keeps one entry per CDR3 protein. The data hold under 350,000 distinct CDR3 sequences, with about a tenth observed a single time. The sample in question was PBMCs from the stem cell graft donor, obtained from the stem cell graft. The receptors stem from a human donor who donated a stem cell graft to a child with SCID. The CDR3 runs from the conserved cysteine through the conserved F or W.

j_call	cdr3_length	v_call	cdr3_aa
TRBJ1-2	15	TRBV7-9	CASSFSMGRVDGYTF
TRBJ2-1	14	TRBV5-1	CASSLAEEYNEQFF
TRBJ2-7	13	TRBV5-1	CASSLASGYEQYF
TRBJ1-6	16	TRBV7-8	CASSLSILGEGSPLHF
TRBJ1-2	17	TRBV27	CASSSSGSYRANYGYTF
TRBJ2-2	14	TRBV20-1	CSARAVLDTGELFF
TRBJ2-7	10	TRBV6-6	CASLGAEQYF
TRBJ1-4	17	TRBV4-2	CASSQDPGTGGYEKLFF
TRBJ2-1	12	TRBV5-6	CASSLAVYEQFF
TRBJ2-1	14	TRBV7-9	CASSLGGRSNEQFF
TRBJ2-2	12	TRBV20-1	CSARDDPGELFF
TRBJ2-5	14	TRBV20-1	CSAPPPGGQETQYF
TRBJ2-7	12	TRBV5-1	CASSEGLYEQYF
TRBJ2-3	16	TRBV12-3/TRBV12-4	CASSWTSGESTDTQYF
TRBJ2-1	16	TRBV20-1	CSARPGGIAGAYEQFF
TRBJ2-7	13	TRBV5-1	CASSLDRAYEQYF
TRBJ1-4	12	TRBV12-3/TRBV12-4	CASSSGFEKLFF
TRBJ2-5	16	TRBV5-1	CASSLDQRGGRETQYF
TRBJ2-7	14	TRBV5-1	CASSFRISSYEQYF
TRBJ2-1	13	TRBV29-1	CSVRTGEYNEQFF
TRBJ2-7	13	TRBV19	CASSTRGQKEQYF
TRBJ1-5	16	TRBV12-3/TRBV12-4	CASSLGSGGWNQPQHF
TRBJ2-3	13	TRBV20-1	CSAIGTSGDTQYF
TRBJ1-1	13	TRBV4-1	CASSQGQGPEAFF
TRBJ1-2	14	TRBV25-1	CASLGGTSNYGYTF
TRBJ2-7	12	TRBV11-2	CASSLGGTGPRF